The rows below give T cell receptor beta chains drawn from one sample of a study of cytomegalovirus exposure and HLA in healthy donors. The repertoire was sequenced with immunoSEQ multiplex PCR; TCRdb's copy has only in-frame clones and lacks some. Among some 100,000 clones listed, more than 65% were seen once. What was sequenced was PBMCs. The receptors come from a woman between 50 and 59 years old in good health and CMV-seropositive. Both conserved end residues are trimmed from each CDR3. Fields, in order: J gene, V gene, clone size, CDR3 protein. Where a row states a size, it is once, few, many or the class of an expanded clone; other rows omit it.

>TRBJ2-7|TRBV18|-
ASSPLGGTGSYEQY
>TRBJ1-1|TRBV10-3|-
AISESNRLDTEAF
>TRBJ2-1|TRBV7-2|-
ASSLSVQDNEQF
>TRBJ2-3|TRBV5-1|-
ASSLWGDTDTQY
>TRBJ1-1|TRBV25-1|-
ASSQPDRNTEAF
>TRBJ1-2|TRBV20-1|-
SARPELGYT
>TRBJ2-2|TRBV5-4|-
ASSPPPGTGELF
>TRBJ1-4|TRBV27|-
ASSLKTATANEKLF
>TRBJ1-2|TRBV19|-
ASSRGQLSTNYGYT
>TRBJ2-5|TRBV7-7|-
ASSSRSSGDETQY
>TRBJ2-1|TRBV5-4|-
VSSLGNSGGAWNEQF
>TRBJ1-3|TRBV9|-
ASSVLGGAGNTIY
>TRBJ2-1|TRBV28|few
ASSTRWGLADHNEQF
>TRBJ2-7|TRBV12-5|once
ASGLYAGLAGHEQY
>TRBJ2-7|TRBV27|-
ASSFRLASSYEQY
>TRBJ2-7|TRBV6-5|-
ASSSVGLAEEQY
>TRBJ2-1|TRBV6-1|-
ASSEPGGHNEQF
>TRBJ2-7|TRBV5-1|-
ASSSSGTGAPEQY
>TRBJ1-3|TRBV29-1|-
SVVPTGRGNTIY
>TRBJ1-6|TRBV5-5|-
ASSGTAHSPLH
>TRBJ1-1|TRBV7-3|-
ASSMARGTEAF
>TRBJ2-7|TRBV4-1|-
ASSQEVGLSYEQY
>TRBJ2-5|TRBV9|-
ASSVAGGAGETQY
>TRBJ1-3|TRBV18|once
ASSPVEEGGNTIY
>TRBJ2-2|TRBV11-2|-
ASSLAPGTIRNTGELF
>TRBJ2-3|TRBV9|-
ASSSSGRGTDTQY
>TRBJ1-1|TRBV5-1|-
ASSSTPNTEAF
>TRBJ1-2|TRBV27|-
ASSPPGQGLYGYT
>TRBJ2-3|TRBV7-6|-
ASSFRADTQY
>TRBJ2-3|TRBV5-4|-
ASSAWTSGRTDTQY
>TRBJ2-1|TRBV9|-
ASSERTSGSQNEQF
>TRBJ2-7|TRBV5-1|-
ASSFGREPYEQY
>TRBJ1-2|TRBV11-2|-
ASSPFSYGYT
>TRBJ1-1|TRBV7-9|-
ASSGSYRGSDTEAF
>TRBJ1-1|TRBV7-6|few
ASSLTGTHTEAF
>TRBJ1-1|TRBV4-2|-
ASSQLRASEAF
>TRBJ2-5|TRBV5-1|-
ASSLAGRGGETQY
>TRBJ2-1|TRBV7-6|-
ASSSFGRVSNNEQF
>TRBJ2-3|TRBV10-3|-
AISAGQGYNTDTQY
>TRBJ1-2|TRBV6-6|-
ASSIQGNNGYT
>TRBJ1-1|TRBV4-1|-
ATRQALNTEAF
>TRBJ2-1|TRBV27|-
ASSITGFSYNEQF
>TRBJ2-1|TRBV5-1|-
ASSLGGYSYNEQF
>TRBJ2-7|TRBV6-1|-
ASRSTDTYEQY
>TRBJ2-3|TRBV7-8|-
ASSWLGTGALTDMQY
>TRBJ2-1|TRBV4-1|-
ASSQDPGGRRF
>TRBJ2-1|TRBV29-1|-
SVEGHPGISSYNEQF
>TRBJ2-2|TRBV6-5|few
ASSWGQGTGELF
>TRBJ1-4|TRBV7-9|few
ASSLPPGQGLSTNEKLF